A single sample gave rise to the 16 T cell receptor beta chains below, sequenced in a study of blood T cell repertoires in COVID-19. Only in-frame clones appear in the TCRdb table, and some are missing; sequencing was by immunoSEQ multiplex PCR. The sample holds some 130,000 clones; approximately 88% are singletons and the top ten take 9% to 12%. Specimen: peripheral blood. These TCRs come from a man aged 50 to 60 with acute or convalescent COVID-19.

J is TRBJ1-3 and V is TRBV2, with D uncertain. Between the trimmed V and J ends, which lost 8 bases and 4 bases, there was a span of 9 bases. Germline V lookup: CDR1 SNHLY, CDR2 FYNNEI. The CDR3 contains 12 residues. DNA of the CDR3: TGTGCCAGCGGGCCAGGAGGAAACACCATATATTTT. It specifies CASGPGGNTIYF.

This clone was found a few times. An end of the junction differs from the germline gene, which may be a read error. This rearrangement joins TRBV7-7 to TRBJ2-7, with a weak D call TRBD1 (8 bases). This CDR3 contains 15 residues. The germline V gene has CDR1 SSHAT and CDR2 FNYEAQ (reference sequence). CDR3 DNA sequence: TGTGCTAGCAGCTTAGAACAGGGGGGGGCCTACGAGCAGTACTTC. Its protein product is CASSLEQGGAYEQYF. Using reference TRBV7-7 and TRBJ2-7 for the parts outside the CDR3, the full variable domain is GAGVSQSPRYKVTKRGQDVTLRCDPISSHATLYWYQQALGQGPEFLTYFNYEAQPDKSGLPSDRFSAERPEGSISTLTIQRTEQRDSAMYRCASSLEQGGAYEQYFGPGTRLTVT.

The DNA for the CDR3 is TGCGCCAGCAGCTTGGCGGGGGGTTACACAGATACGCAGTATTTT. Translation: CASSLAGGYTDTQYF. The V and J genes are TRBV5-1 and TRBJ2-3; TRBD2 matches at 7 bases. CDR1 and CDR2 from the germline V gene are SGHRS and YFSETQ. This CDR3 has 15 residues. Germline trimming cut 0 bases from V and 2 bases from J; bases unmatched to any gene: 3. Drawing the rest from reference TRBV5-1 and TRBJ2-3, the complete variable domain is KAGVTQTPRYLIKTRGQQVTLSCSPISGHRSVSWYQQTPGQGLQFLFEYFSETQRNKGNFPGRFSGRQFSNSRSEMNVSTLELGDSALYLCASSLAGGYTDTQYFGPGTRLTVL.

The chain carries TRBV11-3 and TRBJ2-1; TRBD2 aligns across 9 bases. J was trimmed by 6 bases and V by 5 bases; bases with no gene match: 8. There are 15 residues in the CDR3. Germline CDR1 is SGHNT and CDR2 is YENEEA. The CDR3 DNA is TGTGCCAGCAGCATAGCGGGGGACGCATTCAATGAGCAGTTCTTC. It translates to CASSIAGDAFNEQFF.

The V and J genes are TRBV7-4 and TRBJ1-1, with 7 bases that match TRBD1. This CDR3 spans 13 amino acids. In germline, CDR1 is SGHVT, CDR2 SQSDAQ. With V trimmed by 4 bases and J by 9 bases, 8 bases remained unmatched. In DNA form, the CDR3 reads TGTGCCAGCAGCTCGGTGGACAGGACGAAAGCTTTCTTT. Protein: CASSSVDRTKAFF. The full variable domain, with the rest looked up from reference TRBV7-4 and TRBJ1-1, is GAGVSQSPRYKVAKRGRDVALRCDSISGHVTLYWYRQTLGQGSEVLTYSQSDAQRDKSGRPSGRFSAERPERSVSTLKIQRTEQGDSAVYLCASSSVDRTKAFFGQGTRLTVV.

This chain uses TRBV13 with TRBJ1-2, with D possibly TRBD1 on 5 matching bases. This CDR3 has 14 residues. The V gene lost 0 bases and the J gene lost 2 bases, with 7 bases spanning the gap. CDR1 is PRHDT and CDR2 is FYEKMQ in the germline V gene (reference sequence). The CDR3 nucleotides are TGTGCCAGCAGCTTAGGGGAGGGGAACTATGGCTACACCTTC. It is translated as CASSLGEGNYGYTF.

The rearrangement links TRBV30 to TRBJ1-1, with 7 bases matching TRBD1. The CDR3 has 15 residues. The germline V gene has CDR1 GTSNPN and CDR2 SVGIG (reference sequence). The V gene end was trimmed by 3 bases and the J gene end by 0 bases; junction bases not matched to a gene: 7. The CDR3 region has the DNA TGTGCCTGGAGCCATGACAGGGTAATGAACACTGAAGCTTTCTTT. It codes for CAWSHDRVMNTEAFF.

With regard to this clone: The junction departs from germline at one end; a sequencing error may be responsible. V usage is TRBV2 and J usage is TRBJ1-3, with D hard to call. The CDR3 is made up of 13 amino acids. Germline V lookup: CDR1 SNHLY, CDR2 FYNNEI. CDR3 loop: CASSAQPLSPSAF. The CDR3 region has the DNA TGTGCCAGCAGTGCACAGCCGCTCTCCCCGTCGGCTTTT.

V is TRBV6-5 and J is TRBJ2-3; TRBD1 is a possible D gene (9 bases). This CDR3 comprises 15 residues. The germline gives CDR1 MNHEY, CDR2 SVGAGI. The V gene lost 6 bases and the J gene lost 4 bases, with 17 bases spanning the gap. DNA for the CDR3: TGTGCCAGCAGCCGGGGGGGACAGGGAGCAGATACGCAGTATTTT. Amino acids: CASSRGGQGADTQYF.

Written as DNA, the CDR3 is TGTGCCAGCAGCTCGGCTGCGGGGGGGGGCTACACCTTC. Translation gives CASSSAAGGGYTF. The V call is TRBV7-9, the J call TRBJ1-2, with D tentatively TRBD1 (5 bases). CDR3 length: 13 residues. Between the trimmed V and J ends, which lost 4 bases and 8 bases, there was a span of 14 bases. The germline V gene has CDR1 SEHNR and CDR2 FQNEAQ (reference sequence).

The chain employs TRBV5-1 and TRBJ2-1, with 7 bases aligning to TRBD1. V was pared by 6 bases and J by 2 bases, with 8 bases of the junction left unmatched. The CDR3 sequence is 15 residues long. CDR1 is SGHRS and CDR2 is YFSETQ in the germline V gene. CDR3 DNA: TGCGCCAGCACCCTTTTCGGGACAGCCTACAATGAGCAGTTCTTC. Its protein product is CASTLFGTAYNEQFF.

The V call is TRBV7-9, the J call TRBJ1-5; D is perhaps TRBD1 (6 bases). CDR1 and CDR2 (germline): SEHNR, FQNEAQ (reference sequence). The CDR3 extends over 16 amino acids. V lost 3 bases, J lost 4 bases, and 16 bases lay in between. This CDR3 reads CASSLGQGQTNQPQHF. The CDR3 DNA follows: TGTGCCAGCAGCTTGGGACAAGGACAGACAAATCAGCCCCAGCATTTT.

This clone was counted a single time. V gene TRBV28 combines with J gene TRBJ2-1; tentative D call: TRBD1 (6 bases). CDR1 and CDR2 from the germline V gene are MDHEN and SYDVKM. There are 14 residues in the CDR3. The ends were cut back, 4 bases at V and 5 bases at J, with 12 bases in the middle. The CDR3 DNA sequence: TGTGCCAGCAGTTACCGTGGGGGCAACAATGAGCAGTTCTTC. Protein: CASSYRGGNNEQFF. Filled out from reference TRBV28 and TRBJ2-1, the complete variable domain reads DVKVTQSSRYLVKRTGEKVFLECVQDMDHENMFWYRQDPGLGLRLIYFSYDVKMKEKGDIPEGYSVSREKKERFSLILESASTNQTSMYLCASSYRGGNNEQFFGPGTRLTVL.

The chain has TRBV10-2 and TRBJ1-5, with 11 nucleotides matching TRBD1. Germline V CDR1 and CDR2: WSHSY, SAAADI. After removal of 3 bases from V and 2 bases from J, the junction contained 6 bases not matched to a gene. This CDR3 is 17 amino acids long. CDR3 nucleotides: TGCGCCAGCAGTGAACGGACAGGGGGCGCGGGCAATCAGCCCCAGCATTTT. It encodes CASSERTGGAGNQPQHF.

The rearrangement uses TRBV10-3 and TRBJ1-1; D not certain. The germline gives CDR1 ENHRY, CDR2 SYGVKD. Trimming stripped 3 bases from V and 5 bases from J, with 19 bases between. This CDR3 comprises 16 residues. The CDR3 sequence is CAISERRAQLGTEAFF. CDR3 DNA: TGTGCCATCAGTGAACGGAGGGCCCAGCTGGGGACTGAAGCTTTCTTT.

The chain uses TRBV9 and TRBJ1-1; 7 bases map to TRBD1. V was pared by 3 bases and J by 0 bases, with 8 bases of the junction left unmatched. The CDR3 extends over 16 amino acids. The germline CDR1 and CDR2 sequences are SGDLS and YYNGEE. CDR3 protein: CASSGGGTVLNTEAFF. The CDR3 DNA follows: TGTGCCAGCAGCGGCGGTGGGACAGTATTGAACACTGAAGCTTTCTTT.